The source of this T cell receptor beta chain is a study of T cell repertoires in cytomegalovirus infection. Germline CDR1 and CDR2: MDHEN and SYDVKM. V shed 5 bases, J shed 9 bases, and the junction held 14 bases outside the gene matches. The length of the CDR3 is 15 residues. A single record per CDR3 protein comes from TCRdb applying MiXCR to the reads. The sample holds 140,000 to 150,000 distinct CDR3 sequences; more than 25% are singletons and the top ten take around 50%. Details on this clonotype: Its specificity is unknown.

The receptor was derived from a human donor in good health (CMV status not recorded). Some clones in this sample may be carry-over from other donors' samples. This specimen was CD8+ T cells from cultured PBMCs, taken from culture after CMV antigen stimulation. The gene calls are TRBV28 and TRBJ2-5; 8 bases agree with TRBD1. The CDR3 sequence: CASSPGTGPQQPQYF. CDR3 nucleotide sequence: TGTGCCAGCAGTCCCGGGACAGGACCCCAACAGCCCCAGTACTTC. Combining the CDR3 with reference TRBV28 and TRBJ2-5 gives the whole variable domain DVKVTQSSRYLVKRTGEKVFLECVQDMDHENMFWYRQDPGLGLRLIYFSYDVKMKEKGDIPEGYSVSREKKERFSLILESASTNQTSMYLCASSPGTGPQQPQYFGPGTRLLVL.